The 17 T cell receptor beta chains in this list originate from one sample, sequenced in a study of beta chain features in type 1 diabetes. Study-level results: Shorter TCRB CDR3s, moderately but significantly so, marked every one of the four CD4+ subsets in Type 1 diabetes patients.

Every bit of the isolated RNA underwent reverse transcription, so sequencing read expressed TCRB transcripts. Method: immunoSEQ multiplex PCR; TCRdb's copy keeps in-frame clones and lacks some. The data contain tens of thousands of clones, 45% to 50% of them singletons. These receptors' antigens are unknown. The sample consisted of central memory CD4+ T cells from blood. The receptors come from a man aged 30 to 39 with type 1 diabetes.

This clone was seen only a few times. The chain employs TRBV19 and TRBJ1-1, with TRBD1 as a possible D gene (6 bases). The CDR3 is made up of 13 amino acids. From germline, CDR1 is LNHDA and CDR2 SQIVND (reference sequence). The V gene lost 6 bases and the J gene lost 0 bases, with 8 bases spanning the gap. This chain's CDR3 is CASRDRLNTEAFF. DNA for the CDR3: TGTGCCAGTAGGGACAGACTGAACACTGAAGCTTTCTTT.

In its sample, this clone was seen once. The V gene is TRBV5-1, the J gene TRBJ2-5; TRBD2 might be the D (6 bases). Germline-derived CDR1 and CDR2 are SGHRS and YFSETQ. The V end was cut by 0 bases, the J end by 7 bases, with 13 bases between. The CDR3 runs 14 residues. The CDR3 protein is CASSLGEWGGTQYF. CDR3 in DNA: TGCGCCAGCAGCTTGGGAGAATGGGGAGGGACCCAGTACTTC.

The chain uses TRBV20-1 and TRBJ2-7; tentative D call: TRBD1 (5 bases). From germline, CDR1 is DFQATT and CDR2 SNEGSKA (reference sequence). V dropped 7 bases and J dropped 0 bases, with 7 bases sitting between them. CDR3 length equals 11 residues. CDR3 DNA: TGCAGTGGACAGCACTCCTACGAGCAGTACTTC. Translation gives CSGQHSYEQYF.

V and J are TRBV19 and TRBJ1-5; 7 bases line up with TRBD1. The CDR3 runs 14 residues. Germline lookup yields CDR1 LNHDA and CDR2 SQIVND (reference sequence). With 11 bases clipped from V and 4 bases from J, the junction kept 11 bases outside the gene matches. The CDR3 coding sequence is TGTGCCGGATCGACAGGGAGGACGAATCAGCCCCAGCATTTT. Protein: CAGSTGRTNQPQHF.

The chain links TRBV29-1 to TRBJ1-1, with D tentatively TRBD1 (5 bases). Looked up from germline, CDR1 is SQVTM and CDR2 is ANQGSEA. The CDR3 runs to 14 residues. Deletions cut 6 bases from V and 3 bases from J, with 17 bases between. The chain's CDR3 is CSVHLGAGDTEAFF. The DNA of the CDR3 is TGCAGCGTACATCTAGGGGCGGGGGACACTGAAGCTTTCTTT.

This chain uses TRBV19 with TRBJ1-1; 9 bases fit TRBD1. After removal of 8 bases from V and 6 bases from J, the junction contained 4 bases not matched to a gene. The CDR3 is made up of 12 amino acids. Germline V gives CDR1 LNHDA, CDR2 SQIVND (reference sequence). CDR3 loop: CASGGQGAEAFF. The CDR3 nucleotides read TGTGCCAGTGGGGGACAGGGAGCTGAAGCTTTCTTT.

This clone was seen a few times. The chain combines TRBV19 with TRBJ1-2; 8 bases match TRBD1. Losses at the gene ends were 9 bases for V and 8 bases for J; bases not matched to a gene: 11. Germline loops: CDR1 LNHDA, CDR2 SQIVND (reference sequence). This CDR3 is 13 amino acids long. The CDR3 loop is CASKDRGIEGYTF. CDR3 coding DNA: TGTGCCAGCAAAGACAGGGGAATAGAGGGCTACACCTTC.

This clone was counted a few times. This chain uses TRBV5-8 with TRBJ2-7; 10 bases align to TRBD2. Germline assignment: CDR1 SGHTS and CDR2 YDEGEE. The CDR3 length is 16 residues. Trimming cost V 0 bases and J 7 bases; bases outside gene matches: 10. Here the CDR3 DNA reads TGTGCCAGCAGCTTGGATAGTAGCGGGAGGACGCGGGAGCAGTACTTC. Residues: CASSLDSSGRTREQYF. Filled out from reference TRBV5-8 and TRBJ2-7, the complete variable domain reads EAGVTQSPTHLIKTRGQQATLRCSPISGHTSVYWYQQALGLGLQFLLWYDEGEERNRGNFPPRFSGRQFPNYSSELNVNALELEDSALYLCASSLDSSGRTREQYFGPGTRLTVT.

The chain carries TRBV6-5 and TRBJ1-1; tentative D call: TRBD1 (5 bases). The CDR3 is 15 residues long. V was trimmed by 2 bases and J by 5 bases, leaving 15 bases between them. Germline V CDR1 and CDR2: MNHEY, SVGAGI. The CDR3 spells CASSYHRAGKTEAFF. CDR3 coding DNA: TGTGCCAGCAGTTACCACCGGGCAGGGAAGACTGAAGCTTTCTTT.

This clone was counted only a few times. This rearrangement joins TRBV18 to TRBJ2-2, with TRBD2 matching 7 bases. V lost 1 base, J lost 1 base, and 6 bases stayed unmatched. From germline, CDR1 is KGHSH and CDR2 LQKENI. This CDR3 has 17 residues. The CDR3 nucleotides are TGTGCCAGCTCACCACAAGCGGGGCTCGGGAACACCGGGGAGCTGTTTTTT. The encoded protein is CASSPQAGLGNTGELFF.

V is TRBV4-2 and J is TRBJ2-5, with 10 bases fitting TRBD2. CDR1 is LGHNA, CDR2 YNFKEQ, per germline. The CDR3 contains 14 residues. With 4 bases clipped from V and 4 bases from J, the junction kept 3 bases outside the gene matches. For the CDR3, the DNA is TGTGCCAGCAGCCTCAGCGGGGGGGCAGAGACCCAGTACTTC. Translating it yields CASSLSGGAETQYF.

The chain has TRBV2 and TRBJ1-4; weak D call: TRBD1 (6 bases). V was shortened by 5 bases and J by 8 bases, with 18 bases between the two germline ends. This CDR3 is 15 amino acids long. The germline V gene encodes CDR1 SNHLY and CDR2 FYNNEI. CDR3 coding DNA: TGTGCCAGCAGTCCCCAGACAGGCTCCCGGGAAAAACTGTTTTTT. Amino acids: CASSPQTGSREKLFF.

This clone was counted a few times. V and J are TRBV28 and TRBJ2-1; 8 bases align to TRBD1. Unmatched junction bases numbered 8, after V lost 4 bases and J lost 6 bases. Looked up from germline, CDR1 is MDHEN and CDR2 is SYDVKM. CDR3 length: 15 residues. The CDR3 reads CASSSQSDRGNEQFF. The CDR3 nucleotides are TGTGCCAGCAGTTCCCAATCCGACAGGGGCAATGAGCAGTTCTTC.

The chain uses TRBV28 and TRBJ1-1; D is ambiguous. CDR1 and CDR2 from the germline V gene are MDHEN and SYDVKM. V lost 5 bases, J lost 0 bases, and 10 bases lay in between. This CDR3 contains 14 residues. The DNA for the CDR3 is TGTGCCAGCAGTGTAAGAGGAATGAACACTGAAGCTTTCTTT. Protein product: CASSVRGMNTEAFF.

This clone was observed a few times. V and J are TRBV19 and TRBJ2-5; D possibly corresponds to TRBD2 (5 bases). Germline values: CDR1 LNHDA, CDR2 SQIVND (reference sequence). The CDR3 consists of 16 residues. V was clipped by 5 bases and J by 3 bases, with 19 bases between them. CDR3 sequence: CASSRTGRGAEETQYF. The CDR3 region has the DNA TGTGCCAGTAGTCGGACGGGTCGGGGTGCGGAAGAGACCCAGTACTTC.

The chain uses TRBV29-1 and TRBJ2-5, with 7 bases fitting TRBD2. There are 13 residues in the CDR3. The V and J ends lost 5 bases and 1 base, in that order; junction bases with no gene match: 4. CDR1 is SQVTM and CDR2 is ANQGSEA in the germline V gene. The CDR3 sequence is CSVLRGVQETQYF. The CDR3 DNA is TGCAGCGTTCTCCGGGGGGTCCAAGAGACCCAGTACTTC.

A single count supports this clone. The rearrangement uses TRBV5-1 and TRBJ1-6; possibly TRBD1 for D (5 bases). CDR1 is SGHRS, CDR2 YFSETQ, per germline. The CDR3 sequence is 19 residues long. V shed 0 bases and J shed 1 base, with 17 bases lying between them. As DNA, the CDR3 is TGCGCCAGCAGCTTGGTGCAGGGCTCCTCGCGGTCCTATAATTCACCCCTCCACTTT. Translation gives CASSLVQGSSRSYNSPLHF.